This TCR beta chain was observed in a study of neurological immune-mediated disorders. CDR1 is MNHEY and CDR2 is SVGEGT in the germline V gene. The CDR3 contains 15 residues. The V end lost 7 bases, the J end lost 4 bases, and 20 bases lay between the germline ends. Using its own MiXCR run on the 5' RACE reads, TCRdb lists one record per CDR3 protein. The sample includes roughly 60,000 distinct CDR3 sequences, around 5% of them seen just once. This clonotype was counted at least ten times. Sequences were obtained from PBMCs. This sequence joins TRBV6-2 or TRBV6-3 and TRBJ2-7; D possibly matches TRBD1 or TRBD2 (5 bases each). This sequence originates from a woman between 50 and 59 years old with multiple sclerosis. The CDR3 DNA reads as TGTGCCAGCACCGAATCATCCGGGACCCCGTACGAGCAGTACTTC. Translation: CASTESSGTPYEQYF.